This TCR beta chain was sequenced during a study of blood T cell repertoires in COVID-19. On the study more broadly: Sites across the United States, Italy and Spain contributed samples from acute and convalescent COVID-19. Sources were T cells, B-cell-depleted T cells, or PBMCs; the material itself was cDNA or gDNA.

Germline V lookup: CDR1 SEHNR, CDR2 FQNEAQ (reference sequence). CDR3 length equals 16 residues. Note on this clone: The junction does not match germline at one end; this may be a read error.

Each participant's cohort was designated according to participant-reported clinical history. In the source study's methods: Reference gene primer amplification gave nucleated cell count estimates. This table comes from immunoSEQ multiplex PCR, and its TCRdb copy is limited to in-frame clones, with some not included. D and trimming come from the DNA, and the V and J calls and clone size come from that table. Of approximately 320,000 clones listed, around 90% are singletons. This receptor was obtained from a man aged 60 to 69 who had recovered from COVID-19. The sequenced material came from PBMCs or T cells enriched from blood (not recorded which). The rearrangement joins TRBV7-9 to TRBJ2-2, with TRBD1 identical over 8 bases. This CDR3 is CASSNQGARNAGELFF. In DNA form, the CDR3 reads TGTGCCAGCAGCAATCAGGGGGCGCGGAACGCCGGGGAGCTGTTTTTT.